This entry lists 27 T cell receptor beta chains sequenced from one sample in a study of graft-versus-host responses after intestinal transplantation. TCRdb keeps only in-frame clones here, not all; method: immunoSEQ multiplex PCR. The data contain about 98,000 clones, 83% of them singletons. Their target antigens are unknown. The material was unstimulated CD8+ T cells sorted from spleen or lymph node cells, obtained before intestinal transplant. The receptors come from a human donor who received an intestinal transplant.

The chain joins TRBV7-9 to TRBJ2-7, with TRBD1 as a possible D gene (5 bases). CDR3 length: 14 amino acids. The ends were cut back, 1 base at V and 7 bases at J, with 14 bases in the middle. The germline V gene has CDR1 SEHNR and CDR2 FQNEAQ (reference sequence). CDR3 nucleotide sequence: TGTGCCAGCAGCTTAGTAGTAGGGGCTGAGGAGCAGTACTTC. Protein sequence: CASSLVVGAEEQYF.

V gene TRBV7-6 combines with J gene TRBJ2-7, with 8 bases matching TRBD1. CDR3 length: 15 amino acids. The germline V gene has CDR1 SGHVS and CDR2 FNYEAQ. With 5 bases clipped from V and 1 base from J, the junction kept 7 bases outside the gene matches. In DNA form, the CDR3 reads TGTGCCAGCAGCAAACAGGGGACAGGTTCCTACGAGCAGTACTTC. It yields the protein CASSKQGTGSYEQYF.

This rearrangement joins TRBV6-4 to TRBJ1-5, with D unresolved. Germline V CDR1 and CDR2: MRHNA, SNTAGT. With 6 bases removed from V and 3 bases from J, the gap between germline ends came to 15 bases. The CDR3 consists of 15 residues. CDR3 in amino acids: CASRREEATNQPQHF. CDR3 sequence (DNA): TGTGCCAGCAGGAGGGAGGAGGCGACCAATCAGCCCCAGCATTTT.

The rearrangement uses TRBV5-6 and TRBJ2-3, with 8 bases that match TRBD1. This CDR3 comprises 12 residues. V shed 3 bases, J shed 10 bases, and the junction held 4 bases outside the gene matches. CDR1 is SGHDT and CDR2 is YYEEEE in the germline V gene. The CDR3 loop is CASSSDRVAQYF. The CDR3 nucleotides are TGTGCCAGCAGCTCGGACAGGGTGGCGCAGTATTTT. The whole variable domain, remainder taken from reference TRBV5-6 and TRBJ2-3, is DAGVTQSPTHLIKTRGQQVTLRCSPKSGHDTVSWYQQALGQGPQFIFQYYEEEERQRGNFPDRFSGHQFPNYSSELNVNALLLGDSALYLCASSSDRVAQYFGPGTRLTVL.

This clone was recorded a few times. CDR3 protein: CATSREGQGPNSPLHF. DNA of the CDR3: TGTGCCACCAGCAGAGAAGGACAGGGACCTAATTCACCCCTCCACTTT. This chain uses TRBV15 with TRBJ1-6; the match to TRBD1 covers 8 bases. CDR3 length equals 16 residues. CDR1 and CDR2 (germline): LNHNV, YYDKDF (reference sequence). The J segment lost 6 bases and the V segment lost 0 bases, leaving 4 bases of the junction unmatched.

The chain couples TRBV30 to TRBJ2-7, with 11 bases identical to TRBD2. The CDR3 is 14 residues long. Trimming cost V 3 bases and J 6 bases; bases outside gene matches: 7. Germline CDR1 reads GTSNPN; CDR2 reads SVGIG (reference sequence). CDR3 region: CAWSLAGGTIEQYF. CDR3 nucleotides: TGTGCCTGGAGCCTAGCGGGAGGAACGATCGAGCAGTACTTC. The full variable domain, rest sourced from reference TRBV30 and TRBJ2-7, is SQTIHQWPATLVQPVGSPLSLECTVEGTSNPNLYWYRQAAGRGLQLLFYSVGIGQISSEVPQNLSASRPQDRQFILSSKKLLLSDSGFYLCAWSLAGGTIEQYFGPGTRLTVT.

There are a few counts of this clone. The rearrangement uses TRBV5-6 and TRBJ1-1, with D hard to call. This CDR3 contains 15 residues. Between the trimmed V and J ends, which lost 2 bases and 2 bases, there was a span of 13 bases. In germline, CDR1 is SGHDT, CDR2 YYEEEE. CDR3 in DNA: TGTGCCAGCAGCTTTGCCCACGCCCTTAACACTGAAGCTTTCTTT. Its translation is CASSFAHALNTEAFF.

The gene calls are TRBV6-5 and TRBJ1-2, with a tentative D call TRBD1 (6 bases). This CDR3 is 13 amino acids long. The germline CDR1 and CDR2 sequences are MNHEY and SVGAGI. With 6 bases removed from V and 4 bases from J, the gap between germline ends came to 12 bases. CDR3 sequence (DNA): TGTGCCAGCAGCCCGGACAGCCTCTATGGCTACACCTTC. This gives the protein CASSPDSLYGYTF.

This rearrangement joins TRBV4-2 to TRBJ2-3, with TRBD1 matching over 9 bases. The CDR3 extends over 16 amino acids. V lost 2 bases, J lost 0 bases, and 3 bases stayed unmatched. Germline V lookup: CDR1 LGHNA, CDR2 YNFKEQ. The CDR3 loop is CASSQLQGASTDTQYF. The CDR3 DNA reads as TGTGCCAGCAGCCAATTACAGGGGGCCAGCACAGATACGCAGTATTTT.

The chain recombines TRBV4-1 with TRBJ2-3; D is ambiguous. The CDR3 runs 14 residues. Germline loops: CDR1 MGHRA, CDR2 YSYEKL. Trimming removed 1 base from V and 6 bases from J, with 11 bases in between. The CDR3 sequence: CASSQGEAVDTQYF. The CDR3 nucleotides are TGCGCCAGCAGCCAAGGCGAGGCGGTGGATACGCAGTATTTT.

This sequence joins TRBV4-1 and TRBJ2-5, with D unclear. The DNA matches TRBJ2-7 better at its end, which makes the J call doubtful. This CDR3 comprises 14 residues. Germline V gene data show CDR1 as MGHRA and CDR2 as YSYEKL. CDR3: CASSQAGNSYEQYF. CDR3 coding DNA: TGCGCCAGCAGCCAAGCAGGAAACTCCTACGAGCAGTACTTC.

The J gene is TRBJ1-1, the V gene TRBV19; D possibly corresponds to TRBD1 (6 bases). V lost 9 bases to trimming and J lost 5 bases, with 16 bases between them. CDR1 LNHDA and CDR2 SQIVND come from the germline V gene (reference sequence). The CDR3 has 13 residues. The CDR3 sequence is CASRGAEGTEAFF. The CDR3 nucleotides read TGTGCCAGCCGGGGGGCAGAGGGTACTGAAGCTTTCTTT.

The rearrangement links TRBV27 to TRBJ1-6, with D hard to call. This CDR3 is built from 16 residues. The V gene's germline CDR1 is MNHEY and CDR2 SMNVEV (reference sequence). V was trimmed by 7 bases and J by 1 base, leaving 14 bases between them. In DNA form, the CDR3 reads TGTGCCAGCACCCTCAGCGGGTGGTCCTATAATTCACCCCTCCACTTT. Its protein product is CASTLSGWSYNSPLHF.

The CDR3 region has the DNA TGTGCCAGCAGTCCCCAGGTGGACTATAATTCACCCCTCCACTTT. Residues: CASSPQVDYNSPLHF. The chain recombines TRBV27 with TRBJ1-6; D is undetermined. The CDR3 has 15 amino acids. V was shortened by 5 bases and J by 3 bases, with 11 bases between the two germline ends. Germline values: CDR1 MNHEY, CDR2 SMNVEV (reference sequence).

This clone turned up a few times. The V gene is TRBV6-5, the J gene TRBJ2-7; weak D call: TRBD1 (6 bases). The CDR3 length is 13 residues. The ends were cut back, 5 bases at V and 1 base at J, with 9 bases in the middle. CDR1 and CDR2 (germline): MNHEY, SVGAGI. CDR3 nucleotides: TGTGCCAGCAGTCCGCAGGGGTCCTACGAGCAGTACTTC. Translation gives CASSPQGSYEQYF.

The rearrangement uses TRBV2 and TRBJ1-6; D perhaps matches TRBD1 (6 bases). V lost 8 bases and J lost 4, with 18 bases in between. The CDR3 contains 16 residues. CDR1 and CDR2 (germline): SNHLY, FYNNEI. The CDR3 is CASLRGHPLYNSPLHF. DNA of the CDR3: TGTGCCAGCCTGAGGGGACATCCTCTTTATAATTCACCCCTCCACTTT.

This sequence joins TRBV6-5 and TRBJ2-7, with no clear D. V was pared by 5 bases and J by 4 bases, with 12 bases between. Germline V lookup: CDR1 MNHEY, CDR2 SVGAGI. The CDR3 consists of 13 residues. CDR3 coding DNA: TGTGCCAGCAGTGAATACCTTGTATACGAGCAGTACTTC. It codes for CASSEYLVYEQYF.

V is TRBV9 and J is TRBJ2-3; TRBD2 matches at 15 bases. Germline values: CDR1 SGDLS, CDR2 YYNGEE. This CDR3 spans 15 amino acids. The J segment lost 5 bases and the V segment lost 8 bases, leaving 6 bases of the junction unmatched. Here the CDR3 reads CASNPGLAGGDTQYF. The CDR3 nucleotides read TGTGCCAGTAACCCGGGACTAGCGGGGGGAGATACGCAGTATTTT.

The CDR3 spells CASTPRMGARGDGYTF. The DNA for the CDR3 is TGTGCCAGCACCCCCCGAATGGGGGCGCGAGGGGATGGCTACACCTTC. The chain couples TRBV27 to TRBJ1-2, with D perhaps matching TRBD1 (6 bases). V dropped 7 bases and J dropped 6 bases, with 24 bases sitting between them. This CDR3 is 16 amino acids long. CDR1 is MNHEY and CDR2 is SMNVEV in the germline V gene (reference sequence).

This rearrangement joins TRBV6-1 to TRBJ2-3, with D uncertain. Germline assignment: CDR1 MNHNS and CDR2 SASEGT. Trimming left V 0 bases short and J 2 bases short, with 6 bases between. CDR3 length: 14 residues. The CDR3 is CASSEALDTDTQYF. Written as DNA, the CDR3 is TGTGCCAGCAGTGAAGCGCTTGACACAGATACGCAGTATTTT.

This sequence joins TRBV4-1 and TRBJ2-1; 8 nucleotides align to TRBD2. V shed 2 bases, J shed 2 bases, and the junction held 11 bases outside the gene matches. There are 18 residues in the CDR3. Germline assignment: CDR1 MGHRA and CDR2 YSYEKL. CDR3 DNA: TGCGCCAGCAGCCAAAATGAGGACTCAGCGGGAGCCTACAATGAGCAGTTCTTC. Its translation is CASSQNEDSAGAYNEQFF.

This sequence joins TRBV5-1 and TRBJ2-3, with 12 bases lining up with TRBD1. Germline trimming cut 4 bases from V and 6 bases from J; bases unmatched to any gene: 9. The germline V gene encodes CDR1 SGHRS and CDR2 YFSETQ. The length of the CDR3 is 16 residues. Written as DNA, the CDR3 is TGCGCCAGCAGCCAGGGACAGGGGGCGTGGATGGATACGCAGTATTTT. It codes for CASSQGQGAWMDTQYF. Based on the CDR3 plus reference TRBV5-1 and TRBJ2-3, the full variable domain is KAGVTQTPRYLIKTRGQQVTLSCSPISGHRSVSWYQQTPGQGLQFLFEYFSETQRNKGNFPGRFSGRQFSNSRSEMNVSTLELGDSALYLCASSQGQGAWMDTQYFGPGTRLTVL.

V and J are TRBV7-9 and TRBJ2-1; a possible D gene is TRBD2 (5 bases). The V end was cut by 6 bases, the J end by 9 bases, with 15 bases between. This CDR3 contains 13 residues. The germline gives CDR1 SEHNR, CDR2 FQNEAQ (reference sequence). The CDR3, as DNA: TGTGCCAGCAGAACCACTAGTTCCATTGAGCAGTTCTTC. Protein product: CASRTTSSIEQFF.

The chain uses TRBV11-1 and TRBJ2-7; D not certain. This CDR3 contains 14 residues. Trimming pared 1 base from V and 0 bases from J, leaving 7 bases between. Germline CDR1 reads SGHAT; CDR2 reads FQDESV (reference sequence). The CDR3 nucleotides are TGTGCCAGCAGCTTAGTTCGCTTCTCCTACGAGCAGTACTTC. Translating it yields CASSLVRFSYEQYF.

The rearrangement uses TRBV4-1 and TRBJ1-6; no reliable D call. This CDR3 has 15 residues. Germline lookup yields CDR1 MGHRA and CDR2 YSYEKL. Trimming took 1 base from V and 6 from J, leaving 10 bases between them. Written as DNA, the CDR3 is TGCGCCAGCAGCCAAGCCGTCAGGATTAATTCACCCCTCCACTTT. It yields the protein CASSQAVRINSPLHF.

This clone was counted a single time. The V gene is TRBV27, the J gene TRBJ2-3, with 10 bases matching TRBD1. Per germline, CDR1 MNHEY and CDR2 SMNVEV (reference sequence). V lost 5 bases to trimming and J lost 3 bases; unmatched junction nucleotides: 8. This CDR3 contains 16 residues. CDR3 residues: CASSQIDRGPTDTQYF. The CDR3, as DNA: TGTGCCAGCAGTCAGATAGACAGGGGGCCGACAGATACGCAGTATTTT.

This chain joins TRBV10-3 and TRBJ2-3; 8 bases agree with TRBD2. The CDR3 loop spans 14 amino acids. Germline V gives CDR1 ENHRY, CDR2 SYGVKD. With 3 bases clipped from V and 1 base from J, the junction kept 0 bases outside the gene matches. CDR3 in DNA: TGTGCCATCAGTGAACTAGCGGGCACAGATACGCAGTATTTT. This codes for CAISELAGTDTQYF.